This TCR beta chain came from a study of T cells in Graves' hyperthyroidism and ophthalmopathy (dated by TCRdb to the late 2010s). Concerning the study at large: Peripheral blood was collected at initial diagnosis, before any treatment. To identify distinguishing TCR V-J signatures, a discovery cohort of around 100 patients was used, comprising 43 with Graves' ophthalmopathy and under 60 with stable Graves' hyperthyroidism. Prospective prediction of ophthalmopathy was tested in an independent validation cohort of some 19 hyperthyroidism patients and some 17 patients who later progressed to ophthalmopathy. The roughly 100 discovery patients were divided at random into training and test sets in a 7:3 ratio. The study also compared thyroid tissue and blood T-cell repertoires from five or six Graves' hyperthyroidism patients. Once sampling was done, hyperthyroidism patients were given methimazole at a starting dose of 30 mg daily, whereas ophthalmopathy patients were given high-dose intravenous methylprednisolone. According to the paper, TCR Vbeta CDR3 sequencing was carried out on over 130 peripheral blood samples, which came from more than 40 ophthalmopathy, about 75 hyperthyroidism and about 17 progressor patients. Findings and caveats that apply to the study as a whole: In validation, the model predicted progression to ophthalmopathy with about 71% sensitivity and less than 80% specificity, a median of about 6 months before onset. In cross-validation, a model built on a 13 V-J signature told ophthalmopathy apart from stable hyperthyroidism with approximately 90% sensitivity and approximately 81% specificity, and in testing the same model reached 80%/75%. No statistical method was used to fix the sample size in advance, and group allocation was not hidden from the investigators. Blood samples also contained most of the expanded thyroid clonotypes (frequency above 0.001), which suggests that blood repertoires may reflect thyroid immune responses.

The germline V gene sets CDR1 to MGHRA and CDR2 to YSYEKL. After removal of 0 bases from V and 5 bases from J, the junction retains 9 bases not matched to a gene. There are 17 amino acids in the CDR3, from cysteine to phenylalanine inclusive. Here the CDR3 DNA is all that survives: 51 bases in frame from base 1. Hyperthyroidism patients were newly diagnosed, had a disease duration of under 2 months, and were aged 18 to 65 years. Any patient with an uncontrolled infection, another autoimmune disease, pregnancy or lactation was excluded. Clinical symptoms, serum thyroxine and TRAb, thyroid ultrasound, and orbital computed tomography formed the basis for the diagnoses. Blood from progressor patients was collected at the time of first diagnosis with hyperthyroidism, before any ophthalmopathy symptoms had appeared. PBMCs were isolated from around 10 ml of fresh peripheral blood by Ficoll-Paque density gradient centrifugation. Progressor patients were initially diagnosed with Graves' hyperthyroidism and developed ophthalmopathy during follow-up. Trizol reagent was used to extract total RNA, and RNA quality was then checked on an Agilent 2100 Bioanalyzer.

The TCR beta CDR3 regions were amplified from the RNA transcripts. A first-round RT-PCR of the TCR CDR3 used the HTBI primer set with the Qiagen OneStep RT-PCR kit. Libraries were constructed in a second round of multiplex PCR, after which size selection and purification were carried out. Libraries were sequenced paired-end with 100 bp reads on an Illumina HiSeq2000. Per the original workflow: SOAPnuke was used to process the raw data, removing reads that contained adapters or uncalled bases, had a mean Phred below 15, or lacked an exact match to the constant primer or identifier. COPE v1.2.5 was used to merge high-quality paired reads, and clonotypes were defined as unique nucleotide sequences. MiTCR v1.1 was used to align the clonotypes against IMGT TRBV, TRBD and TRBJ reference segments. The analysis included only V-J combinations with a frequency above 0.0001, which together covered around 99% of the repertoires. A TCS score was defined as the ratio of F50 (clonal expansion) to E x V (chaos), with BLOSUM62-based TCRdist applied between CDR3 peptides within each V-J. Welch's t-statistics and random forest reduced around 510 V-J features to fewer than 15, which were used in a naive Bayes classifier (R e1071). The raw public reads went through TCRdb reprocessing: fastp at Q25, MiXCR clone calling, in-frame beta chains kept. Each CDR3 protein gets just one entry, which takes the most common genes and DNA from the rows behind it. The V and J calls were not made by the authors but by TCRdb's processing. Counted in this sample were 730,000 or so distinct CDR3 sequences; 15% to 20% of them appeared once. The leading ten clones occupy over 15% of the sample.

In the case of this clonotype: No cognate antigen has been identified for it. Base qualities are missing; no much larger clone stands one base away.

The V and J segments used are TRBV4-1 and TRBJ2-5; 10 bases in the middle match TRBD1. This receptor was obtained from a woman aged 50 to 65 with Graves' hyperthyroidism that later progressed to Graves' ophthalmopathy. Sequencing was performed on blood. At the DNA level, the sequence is TGCGCCAGCAGCCAAGAATCCCGGGACAGGGGTGATGAGACCCAGTACTTC. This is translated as CASSQESRDRGDETQYF.